The present TCR beta chain was sequenced within a study of blood T cell repertoires in COVID-19. Turning to the study itself: PBMCs, B-cell-depleted T cells, or T cells were the source of the cDNA or gDNA that made up the material.

The study drew participants aged about 18 to 95 years from some 24 US areas. A COVID-19 case had been met by exposed participants during the 2 weeks before study entry. The CDR3 sequence is 15 residues long. The V and J ends lost 3 bases and 4 bases, in that order; junction bases with no gene match: 4. Germline V gene data show CDR1 as SGHAT and CDR2 as FQNNGV. In the study's own analysis: Amplification with reference gene primers provided the estimates of nucleated cell counts. Some clones are missing from TCRdb's copy, which holds only in-frame ones; the method was immunoSEQ multiplex PCR. V and J calls and clone size come straight from that table; D and trimming were deduced from the DNA. The sample comprises more than 350,000 clones, nearly 90% of which are singletons, and 1.4% rests with the top ten.

The receptor's source is a young woman who had been exposed to COVID-19. The V and J genes are TRBV11-2 and TRBJ1-4, with 8 bases identical to TRBD1. The sequenced sample was PBMCs or T cells enriched from blood (not recorded which). The CDR3 here is CASSLQTGGNEKLFF. The CDR3 DNA reads TGTGCCAGCAGCTTGCAAACAGGGGGTAATGAAAAACTGTTTTTT.